This T cell receptor beta chain was documented in a study of cytomegalovirus exposure and HLA in healthy donors. Concerning this clone itself: The antigen is unknown.

There are 15 residues in the CDR3. V lost 2 bases and J lost 11; bases outside the gene matches: 10. CDR1 is MDHEN, CDR2 SYDVKM, per germline. The PCR used 60 Vbeta and 13 Jbeta primers. The protocol was immunoSEQ multiplex PCR, while the TCRdb copy is restricted to in-frame clones and leaves out a portion. Of about 89,000 clones listed, roughly 80% were seen once; the top ten hold about 1.4%. Study-level points and caveats: The authors listed about 170 TCR beta chains as cytomegalovirus-associated. Reportedly, fewer N-insertions than the approximately 680-donor mean appeared in an Asian-associated ancestry cluster in a later analysis. The authors later found TCR association rates varying by HLA locus, with DRB1 most and HLA-C fewest.

The TCR comes from a male donor in good health and CMV-seronegative. Sequencing was carried out using PBMCs. The V call is TRBV28, the J call TRBJ1-4; 8 bases line up with TRBD1. CDR3 in DNA: TGTGCCAGCAGTTTACTATCGGACAGGGCGGATAAACTGTTTTTT. Translation: CASSLLSDRADKLFF.